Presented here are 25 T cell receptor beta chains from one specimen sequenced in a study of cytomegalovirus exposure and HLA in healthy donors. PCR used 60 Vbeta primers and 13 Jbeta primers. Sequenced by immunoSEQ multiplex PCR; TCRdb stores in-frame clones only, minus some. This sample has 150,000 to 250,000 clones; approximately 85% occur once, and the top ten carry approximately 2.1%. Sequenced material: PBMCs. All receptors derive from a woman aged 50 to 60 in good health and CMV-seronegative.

The CDR3 coding sequence is TGTGCAGCCGACCGGGACAGGGGTCCCAATCAGCCCCAGCATTTT. Translated: CAADRDRGPNQPQHF. The gene calls are TRBV6-5 and TRBJ1-5, with 10 positions matching TRBD1. CDR1 is MNHEY, CDR2 SVGAGI, per germline. The CDR3 runs to 15 residues.

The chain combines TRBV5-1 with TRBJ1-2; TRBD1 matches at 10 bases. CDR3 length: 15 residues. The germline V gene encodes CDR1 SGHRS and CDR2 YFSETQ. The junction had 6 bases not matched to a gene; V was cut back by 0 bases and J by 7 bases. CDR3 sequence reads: CASSLGQGAMGGYTF. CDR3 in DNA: TGCGCCAGCAGCTTGGGACAGGGGGCGATGGGTGGCTACACCTTC.

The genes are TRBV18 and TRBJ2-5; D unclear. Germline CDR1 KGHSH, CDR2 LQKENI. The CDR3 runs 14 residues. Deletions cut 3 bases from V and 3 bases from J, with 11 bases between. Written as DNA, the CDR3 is TGTGCCAGCTCACCTTTTTGGCAGAAAGAGACCCAGTACTTC. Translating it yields CASSPFWQKETQYF.

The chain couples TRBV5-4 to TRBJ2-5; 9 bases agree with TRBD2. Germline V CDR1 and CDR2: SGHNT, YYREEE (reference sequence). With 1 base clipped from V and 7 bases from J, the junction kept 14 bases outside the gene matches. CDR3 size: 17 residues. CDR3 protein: CASSLLTVAGEFGTQYF. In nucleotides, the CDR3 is TGTGCCAGCAGCTTGTTAACGGTAGCGGGAGAGTTCGGGACCCAGTACTTC.

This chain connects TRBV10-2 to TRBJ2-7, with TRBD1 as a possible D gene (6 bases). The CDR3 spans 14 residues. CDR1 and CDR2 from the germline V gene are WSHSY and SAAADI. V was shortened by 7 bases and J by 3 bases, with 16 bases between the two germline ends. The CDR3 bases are TGCGCCAGCACCAGGGACACCGGGCTCTACGAGCAGTACTTC. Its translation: CASTRDTGLYEQYF.

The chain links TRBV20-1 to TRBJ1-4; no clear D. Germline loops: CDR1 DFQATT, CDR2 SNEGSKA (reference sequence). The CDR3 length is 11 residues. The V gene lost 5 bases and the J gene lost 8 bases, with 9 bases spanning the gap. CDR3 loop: CSAWLSEKLFF. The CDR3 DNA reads TGCAGTGCTTGGCTTTCGGAAAAACTGTTTTTT.

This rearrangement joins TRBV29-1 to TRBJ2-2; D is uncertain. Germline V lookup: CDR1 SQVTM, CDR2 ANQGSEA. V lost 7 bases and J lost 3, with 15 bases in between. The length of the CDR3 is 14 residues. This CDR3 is CSARPRGDTGELFF. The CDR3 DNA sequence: TGCAGCGCGAGACCCCGAGGCGACACCGGGGAGCTGTTTTTT.

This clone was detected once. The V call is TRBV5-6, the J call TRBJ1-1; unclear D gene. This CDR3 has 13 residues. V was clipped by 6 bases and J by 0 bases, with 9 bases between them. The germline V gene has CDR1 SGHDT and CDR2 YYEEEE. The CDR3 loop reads CASKVRMNTEAFF. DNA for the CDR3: TGTGCCAGCAAGGTGAGGATGAACACTGAAGCTTTCTTT.

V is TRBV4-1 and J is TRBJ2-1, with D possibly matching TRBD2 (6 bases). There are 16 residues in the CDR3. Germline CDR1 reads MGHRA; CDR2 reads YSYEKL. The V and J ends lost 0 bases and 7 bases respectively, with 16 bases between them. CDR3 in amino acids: CASSQDMRLGVNEQFF. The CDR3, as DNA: TGCGCCAGCAGCCAAGATATGAGACTAGGCGTAAATGAGCAGTTCTTC.

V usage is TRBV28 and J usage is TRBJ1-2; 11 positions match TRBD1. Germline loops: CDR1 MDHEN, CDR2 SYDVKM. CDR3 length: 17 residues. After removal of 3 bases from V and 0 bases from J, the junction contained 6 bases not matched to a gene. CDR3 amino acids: CASSFGTGGQSNYGYTF. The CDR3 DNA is TGTGCCAGCAGTTTTGGGACAGGGGGTCAATCTAACTATGGCTACACCTTC.

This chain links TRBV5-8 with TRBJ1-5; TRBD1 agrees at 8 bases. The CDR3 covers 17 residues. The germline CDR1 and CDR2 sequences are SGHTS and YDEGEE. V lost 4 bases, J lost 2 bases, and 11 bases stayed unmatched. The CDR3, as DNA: TGTGCCAGCAGCACCGGACAGGGAGCGGTTGGCAATCAGCCCCAGCATTTT. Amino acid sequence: CASSTGQGAVGNQPQHF.

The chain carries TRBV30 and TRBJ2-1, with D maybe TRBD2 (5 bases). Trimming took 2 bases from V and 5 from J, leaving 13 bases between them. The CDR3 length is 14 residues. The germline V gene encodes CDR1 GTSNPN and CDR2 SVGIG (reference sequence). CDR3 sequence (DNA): TGTGCCTGGAGTTCGGGGAGCCCCAACAATGAGCAGTTCTTC. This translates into CAWSSGSPNNEQFF.

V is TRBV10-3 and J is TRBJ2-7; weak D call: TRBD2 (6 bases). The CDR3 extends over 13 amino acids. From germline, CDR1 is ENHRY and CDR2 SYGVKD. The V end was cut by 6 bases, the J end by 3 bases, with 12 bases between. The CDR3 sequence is CAIRKGGDYEQYF. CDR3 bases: TGTGCCATCAGAAAGGGCGGGGACTACGAGCAGTACTTC.

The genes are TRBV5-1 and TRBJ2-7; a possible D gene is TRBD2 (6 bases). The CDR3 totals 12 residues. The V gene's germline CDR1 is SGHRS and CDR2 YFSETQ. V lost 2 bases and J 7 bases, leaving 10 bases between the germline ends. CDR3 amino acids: CASSFGGTEQYF. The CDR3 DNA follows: TGCGCCAGCAGCTTCGGCGGGACGGAGCAGTACTTC.

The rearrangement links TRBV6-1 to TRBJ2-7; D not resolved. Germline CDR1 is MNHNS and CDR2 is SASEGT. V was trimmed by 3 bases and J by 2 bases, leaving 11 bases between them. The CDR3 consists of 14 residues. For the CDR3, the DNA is TGTGCCAGCAGTGATCGGGTAATTCCCTACGAGCAGTACTTC. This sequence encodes CASSDRVIPYEQYF.

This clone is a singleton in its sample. The DNA for the CDR3 is TGCGCCAGCAGCCAAGGCAGACTAGCGGGAGCGTCCTCAGAGACCCAGTACTTC. Translating it yields CASSQGRLAGASSETQYF. The chain carries TRBV4-1 and TRBJ2-5, with 12 bases that match TRBD2. CDR1 is MGHRA and CDR2 is YSYEKL in the germline V gene. CDR3 length: 18 residues. Unmatched junction bases numbered 10, after V lost 1 base and J lost 4 bases.

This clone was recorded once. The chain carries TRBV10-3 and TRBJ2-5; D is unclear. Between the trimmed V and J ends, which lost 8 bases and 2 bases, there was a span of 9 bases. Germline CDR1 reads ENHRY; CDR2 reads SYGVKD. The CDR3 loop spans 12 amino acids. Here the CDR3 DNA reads TGTGCCATCGGCGGCTTACAAGAGACCCAGTACTTC. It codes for CAIGGLQETQYF.

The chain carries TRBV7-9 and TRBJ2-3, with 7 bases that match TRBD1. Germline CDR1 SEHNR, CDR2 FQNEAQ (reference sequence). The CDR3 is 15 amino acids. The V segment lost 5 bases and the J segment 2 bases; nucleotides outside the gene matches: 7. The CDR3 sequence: CASSLTGFNTDTQYF. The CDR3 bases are TGTGCCAGCAGCCTGACAGGGTTCAACACAGATACGCAGTATTTT.

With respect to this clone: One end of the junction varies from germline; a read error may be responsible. The chain's CDR3 is CASSPLPPTSGRADEQFF. The CDR3 DNA sequence: TGTGCCAGCTCCCCACTCCCCCCTACTAGCGGGAGGGCCGATGAGCAGTTCTTC. The chain carries TRBV18 and TRBJ2-1, with 13 positions matching TRBD2. CDR3 length: 18 amino acids. Germline V gives CDR1 KGHSH, CDR2 LQKENI.

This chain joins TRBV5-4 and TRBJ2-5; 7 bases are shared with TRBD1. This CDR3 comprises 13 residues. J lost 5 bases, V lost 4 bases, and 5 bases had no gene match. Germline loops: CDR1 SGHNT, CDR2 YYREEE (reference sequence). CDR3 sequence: CASSTGAWETQYF. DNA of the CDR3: TGTGCCAGCAGCACAGGGGCGTGGGAGACCCAGTACTTC.

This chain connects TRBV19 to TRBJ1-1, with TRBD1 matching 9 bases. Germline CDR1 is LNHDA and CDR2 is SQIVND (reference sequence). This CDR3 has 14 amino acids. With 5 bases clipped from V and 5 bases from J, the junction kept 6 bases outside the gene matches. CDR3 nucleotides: TGTGCCAGTAGTTTCGGACAGGGGAGGACTGAAGCTTTCTTT. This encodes CASSFGQGRTEAFF.

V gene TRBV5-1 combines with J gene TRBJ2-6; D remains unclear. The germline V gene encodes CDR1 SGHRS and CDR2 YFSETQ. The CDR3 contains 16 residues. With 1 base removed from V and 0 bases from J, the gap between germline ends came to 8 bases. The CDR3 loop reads CASSLTVSSGANVLTF. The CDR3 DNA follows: TGCGCCAGCAGCTTGACGGTTAGCTCTGGGGCCAACGTCCTGACTTTC.

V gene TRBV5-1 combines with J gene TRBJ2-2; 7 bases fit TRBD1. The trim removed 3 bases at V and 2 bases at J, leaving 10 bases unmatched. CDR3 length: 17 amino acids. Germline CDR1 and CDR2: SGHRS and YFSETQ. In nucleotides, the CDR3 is TGCGCCAGCAGCTCGGGCTGGACAGGTGCCAACACCGGGGAGCTGTTTTTT. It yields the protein CASSSGWTGANTGELFF.

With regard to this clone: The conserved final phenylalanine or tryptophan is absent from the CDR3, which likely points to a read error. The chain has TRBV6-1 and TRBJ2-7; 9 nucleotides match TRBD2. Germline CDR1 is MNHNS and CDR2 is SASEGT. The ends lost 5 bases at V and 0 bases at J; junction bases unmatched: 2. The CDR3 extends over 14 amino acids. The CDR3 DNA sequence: TGTGCCAGCAGTCTTAGCGGGAGCTCCTACGAGCAGTACCTC. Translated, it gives CASSLSGSSYEQYL.

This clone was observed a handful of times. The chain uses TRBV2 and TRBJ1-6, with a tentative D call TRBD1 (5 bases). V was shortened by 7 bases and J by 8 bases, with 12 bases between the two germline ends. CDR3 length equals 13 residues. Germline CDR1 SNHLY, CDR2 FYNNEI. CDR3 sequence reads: CASNVQADSPLHF. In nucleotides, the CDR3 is TGTGCCAGCAACGTACAGGCTGATTCACCCCTCCACTTT. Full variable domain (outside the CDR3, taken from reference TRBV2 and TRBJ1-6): EPEVTQTPSHQVTQMGQEVILRCVPISNHLYFYWYRQILGQKVEFLVSFYNNEISEKSEIFDDQFSVERPDGSNFTLKIRSTKLEDSAMYFCASNVQADSPLHFGNGTRLTVT.